The clone carrying this T cell receptor beta chain was counted at least ten times. The antigen is not known. The sample originates from a study of spatial heterogeneity in lung cancer. The wider study: As counted in raw reads, each unique TCR and UMI combination appeared more than ten times on average. Study-level points and caveats: Whereas they appeared in blood less at follow-up, ubiquitous expanded tumor TCRs appeared there more at resection.

On each TCR cDNA molecule, a unique molecular identifier was present. TCRdb used MiXCR to reprocess the 5' RACE reads, holding one entry per CDR3 protein. The table records around 60,000 distinct CDR3 sequences, around 8.4% of them present only once. Germline loops: CDR1 LGHNA, CDR2 YNFKEQ. V was pared by 3 bases and J by 1 base, with 6 bases of the junction left unmatched. This CDR3 contains 16 residues. The sample's time point: sample taken at primary tumor resection. Whole RNA obtained from tumor, nontumor lung or frozen PBMC underwent sequencing without sorting. A total of under 80 untreated early-stage non-small cell lung cancer patients served as donors.

This TCR derives from a female donor with early-stage non-small cell lung cancer. The sequences come from PBMCs, collected at surgery. The rearrangement joins TRBV4-2 to TRBJ2-3, with 8 bases matching TRBD2. For the CDR3, the DNA is TGTGCCAGCAGCCAGTTGACTAGCGACGGCACAGATACGCAGTATTTT. It specifies CASSQLTSDGTDTQYF.